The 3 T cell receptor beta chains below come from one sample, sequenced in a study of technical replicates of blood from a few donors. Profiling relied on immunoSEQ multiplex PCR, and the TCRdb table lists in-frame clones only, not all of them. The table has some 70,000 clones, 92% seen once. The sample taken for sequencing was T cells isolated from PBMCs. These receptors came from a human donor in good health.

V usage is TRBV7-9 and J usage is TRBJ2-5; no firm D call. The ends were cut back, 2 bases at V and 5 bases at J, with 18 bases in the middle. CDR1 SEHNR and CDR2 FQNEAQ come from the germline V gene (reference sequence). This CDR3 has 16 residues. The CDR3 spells CASSLSDLVRWETQYF. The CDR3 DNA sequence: TGTGCCAGCAGCTTATCCGATTTAGTTCGTTGGGAGACCCAGTACTTC.

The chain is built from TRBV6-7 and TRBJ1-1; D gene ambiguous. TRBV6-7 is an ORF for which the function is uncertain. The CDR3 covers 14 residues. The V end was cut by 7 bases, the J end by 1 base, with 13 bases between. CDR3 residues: CASKLGVGNTEAFF. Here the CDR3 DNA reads TGTGCCAGCAAACTCGGGGTAGGGAACACTGAAGCTTTCTTT.

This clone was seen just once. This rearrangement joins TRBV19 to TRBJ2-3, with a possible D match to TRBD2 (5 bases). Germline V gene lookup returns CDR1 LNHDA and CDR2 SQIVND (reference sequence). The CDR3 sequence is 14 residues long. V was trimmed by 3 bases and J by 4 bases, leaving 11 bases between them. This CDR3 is CASSIGSGSDTQYF. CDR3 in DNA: TGTGCCAGTAGTATTGGCTCGGGGTCAGATACGCAGTATTTT.